Described below is a single TCR beta chain sequence and its context. CDR1 is MGHRA, CDR2 YSYEKL, per germline. J was trimmed by 2 bases and V by 3 bases; bases with no gene match: 4. This CDR3 region has 14 residues. These data come from a study of blood T cell repertoires in COVID-19. Study-level background: Acute and convalescent COVID-19 samples came from the United States, Italy and Spain. In each case, the material was cDNA or gDNA derived from T cells, B-cell-depleted T cells, or PBMCs.

Per the original data handling: Estimation of nucleated cell counts relied on the amplification of reference gene primers. The table came from immunoSEQ multiplex PCR; TCRdb's copy has only in-frame clones and leaves some out. The D gene and trimming were derived from the DNA, and the V and J assignments and clone size from that table. The table records some 300,000 clones, roughly 88% of them present only once. The clonotype originates from a woman aged 30 to 39 who had recovered from COVID-19. V and J are TRBV4-1 and TRBJ2-7; TRBD1 matches at 7 bases. The sequencing input was peripheral blood. This chain's CDR3 is CASSHRDRTYEQYF. The DNA of the CDR3 is TGCGCCAGCAGCCATCGGGACAGAACCTACGAGCAGTACTTC.